A selection of T cell receptor beta chains follows, all from one sample in a study of shared clonotypes between healthy human individuals. Profiled with immunoSEQ multiplex PCR; TCRdb holds only in-frame clones, not every one. The sample has roughly 2 million clones, approximately 96% seen once; the top ten hold roughly 0.13%. The specimen sequenced was naive CD4+ T cells sorted from blood. Receptors were obtained from a man aged 18 to 29 in good health. CDR3s include the opening cysteine and the closing phenylalanine or tryptophan. D genes are given only for firm matches. Rows give clone size only sometimes, using once, few, many, or a class for an expanded clone.

d_call | j_call | clone_size | v_call | cdr3_aa | cdr3_nt
- | TRBJ2-2 | - | TRBV9 | CASKRARNTGELFF | TGTGCCAGCAAAAGGGCGCGGAACACCGGGGAGCTGTTTTTT
- | TRBJ2-2 | - | TRBV11-2 | CASRFGGSGTGELFF | TGTGCCAGCAGGTTCGGGGGCTCGGGCACCGGGGAGCTGTTTTTT
- | TRBJ1-3 | once | TRBV10-3 | CAISGASGNTIYF | TGTGCCATCAGTGGAGCCTCTGGAAACACCATATATTTT
TRBD1 | TRBJ1-1 | - | TRBV19 | CASSQNRGTEAFF | TGTGCCAGTAGTCAAAACAGGGGCACTGAAGCTTTCTTT
- | TRBJ1-1 | - | TRBV5-1 | CASSFGPNTEAFF | TGCGCCAGCAGCTTTGGACCGAACACTGAAGCTTTCTTT
TRBD1 | TRBJ1-5 | once | TRBV4-1 | CASSQSQGARSQPQHF | TGCGCCAGCAGCCAATCACAGGGGGCAAGGAGTCAGCCCCAGCATTTT
- | TRBJ1-1 | - | TRBV6-5 | CASSYSRHPGAAFF | TGTGCCAGCAGTTACTCGAGACACCCTGGCGCGGCTTTCTTT
- | TRBJ2-4 | - | TRBV10-1 | CASSESGSRGEDIQYF | TGCGCCAGCAGTGAGTCGGGCTCCCGAGGGGAGGACATTCAGTACTTC
TRBD1 | TRBJ2-7 | - | TRBV30 | CACGQGPYEQYF | TGTGCCTGCGGACAGGGGCCGTACGAGCAGTACTTC
- | TRBJ2-7 | few | TRBV2 | CASRGGGVGFYEQYF | TGTGCCAGCAGGGGAGGGGGCGTCGGGTTCTACGAGCAGTACTTC
- | TRBJ2-7 | few | TRBV5-1 | CASSLGGNSYEQYF | TGCGCCAGCAGCTTGGGAGGGAACTCCTACGAGCAGTACTTC
TRBD1 | TRBJ1-2 | - | TRBV28 | CASSLQDRGYGYTF | TGTGCCAGCAGTTTACAGGACAGGGGATATGGCTACACCTTC
TRBD2 | TRBJ2-2 | - | TRBV19 | CASSIGLAGGTNTGELFF | TGTGCCAGTAGTATTGGTCTAGCGGGAGGAACGAACACCGGGGAGCTGTTTTTT
- | TRBJ2-6 | - | TRBV6-5 | CASSPRGGGANVLTF | TGTGCCAGCAGTCCCCGAGGGGGTGGGGCCAACGTCCTGACTTTC
- | TRBJ2-3 | - | TRBV5-1 | CASSLGRRGTDTQYF | TGCGCCAGCAGCTTGGGGCGAAGAGGGACAGATACGCAGTATTTT
- | TRBJ2-7 | - | TRBV29-1 | CSVDGAVPYEQYF | TGCAGCGTTGATGGTGCGGTTCCCTACGAGCAGTACTTC
- | TRBJ2-3 | - | TRBV2 | CASSGGWDSTDTQYF | TGTGCCAGCAGTGGGGGTTGGGACAGCACAGATACGCAGTATTTT
- | TRBJ1-1 | - | TRBV25-1 | CASRDSLNTEAFF | TGTGCCAGCAGGGACAGCTTGAACACTGAAGCTTTCTTT
- | TRBJ2-7 | - | TRBV6-5 | CASSSGGSGYEQYF | TGTGCCAGCAGTTCTGGGGGGTCGGGCTACGAGCAGTACTTC
TRBD1 | TRBJ1-5 | - | TRBV5-5 | CASSWGGTGVSQPQHF | TGTGCCAGCAGCTGGGGCGGGACAGGGGTTTCTCAGCCCCAGCATTTT
- | TRBJ1-5 | - | TRBV30 | CAWSPRRGGPSNQPQHF | TGTGCCTGGAGTCCTCGCAGGGGAGGCCCTAGCAATCAGCCCCAGCATTTT
TRBD1 | TRBJ1-1 | - | TRBV5-5 | CASSRDRGNTEAFF | TGTGCCAGCAGTCGTGACAGGGGAAACACTGAAGCTTTCTTT
- | TRBJ1-2 | once | TRBV4-1 | CASSQDVGWANYGYTF | TGCGCCAGCAGCCAAGACGTGGGGTGGGCTAACTATGGCTACACCTTC
- | TRBJ2-3 | once | TRBV14 | CASSQDVGAQYF | TGTGCCAGCAGCCAAGATGTGGGTGCGCAGTATTTT
- | TRBJ2-7 | - | TRBV4-2 | CASSQVGDEQYF | TGTGCCAGCAGCCAAGTAGGAGACGAGCAGTACTTC
- | TRBJ1-1 | - | TRBV5-1 | CASSFEGGGTEAFF | TGCGCCAGCAGCTTTGAGGGGGGCGGCACTGAAGCTTTCTTT
TRBD1 | TRBJ1-2 | - | TRBV10-3 | CAIRIDRAEGYTF | TGTGCCATCAGAATTGACAGGGCGGAGGGCTACACCTTC
- | TRBJ1-2 | - | TRBV30 | CAWTLGVRGYTF | TGTGCCTGGACATTAGGGGTACGCGGCTACACCTTC
TRBD2 | TRBJ2-2 | - | TRBV5-1 | CASSLTAGANTGELFF | TGCGCCAGCAGCTTGACTGCGGGGGCGAACACCGGGGAGCTGTTTTTT
TRBD1 | TRBJ2-7 | - | TRBV6-6 | CASSRNRGEQYF | TGTGCCAGCAGTAGAAACAGGGGCGAGCAGTACTTC
TRBD1 | TRBJ2-5 | - | TRBV9 | CASSPTGGRETQYF | TGTGCCAGCAGCCCTACAGGGGGCAGGGAGACCCAGTACTTC
- | TRBJ2-5 | - | TRBV5-6 | CASSFSPQEETQYF | TGTGCCAGCAGCTTTTCACCGCAGGAAGAGACCCAGTACTTC
TRBD1 | TRBJ1-1 | - | TRBV28 | CASTPAGTGFPRSDTEAFF | TGTGCCAGCACCCCGGCCGGGACAGGGTTCCCAAGGTCGGACACTGAAGCTTTCTTT
- | TRBJ1-3 | - | TRBV4-1 | CASSQDRGFGNTIYF | TGCGCCAGCAGCCAAGATCGGGGTTTTGGAAACACCATATATTTT
TRBD2 | TRBJ2-2 | - | TRBV9 | CACSVAGLAGDPGELFF | TGTGCCTGCAGCGTAGCTGGCCTAGCGGGAGATCCCGGGGAGCTGTTTTTT
TRBD2 | TRBJ2-1 | - | TRBV5-6 | CASSLVSGAYNEQFF | TGTGCCAGCAGCTTGGTTAGCGGGGCTTACAATGAGCAGTTCTTC
- | TRBJ1-4 | - | TRBV7-3 | CASSLNTATNEKLFF | TGTGCCAGCAGCTTAAATACAGCAACTAATGAAAAACTGTTTTTT
- | TRBJ1-1 | - | TRBV19 | CASRGTDMNTEAFF | TGTGCCAGTAGAGGGACGGATATGAACACTGAAGCTTTCTTT
TRBD1 | TRBJ1-5 | - | TRBV30 | CAWSVERGHQPQHF | TGTGCCTGGAGTGTAGAGAGGGGGCACCAGCCCCAGCATTTT
- | TRBJ1-5 | few | TRBV9 | CASSVRGDYQPQHF | TGTGCCAGCAGCGTACGGGGAGACTATCAGCCCCAGCATTTT
- | TRBJ2-7 | - | TRBV5-1 | CASSVSSDPKTHEQYF | TGCGCCAGCAGCGTTTCATCGGACCCAAAGACCCACGAGCAGTACTTC
TRBD2 | TRBJ2-7 | - | TRBV5-4 | CARESGSTHEQYF | TGTGCCAGGGAGAGCGGGAGTACCCACGAGCAGTACTTC
TRBD1 | TRBJ2-3 | - | TRBV2 | CASRGGQGDTDTQYF | TGTGCCAGCAGGGGGGGACAGGGGGACACAGATACGCAGTATTTT
- | TRBJ2-3 | - | TRBV7-2 | CASSSPRGGTDTQYF | TGTGCCAGCAGCTCCCCCCGCGGGGGCACAGATACGCAGTATTTT
- | TRBJ1-3 | - | TRBV28 | CASSLRGDSGNTIYF | TGTGCCAGCAGTTTACGCGGAGACTCTGGAAACACCATATATTTT
TRBD2 | TRBJ2-5 | - | TRBV30 | CAWSGTKETQYF | TGTGCCTGGAGCGGGACTAAAGAGACCCAGTACTTC
- | TRBJ2-1 | - | TRBV5-1 | CASSRGRTGSYNEQFF | TGCGCCAGCAGCCGTGGGAGGACAGGCTCCTACAATGAGCAGTTCTTC
TRBD1 | TRBJ2-7 | once | TRBV29-1 | CSVEGHGTGRYEQYF | TGCAGCGTTGAAGGTCACGGGACAGGGCGCTACGAGCAGTACTTC